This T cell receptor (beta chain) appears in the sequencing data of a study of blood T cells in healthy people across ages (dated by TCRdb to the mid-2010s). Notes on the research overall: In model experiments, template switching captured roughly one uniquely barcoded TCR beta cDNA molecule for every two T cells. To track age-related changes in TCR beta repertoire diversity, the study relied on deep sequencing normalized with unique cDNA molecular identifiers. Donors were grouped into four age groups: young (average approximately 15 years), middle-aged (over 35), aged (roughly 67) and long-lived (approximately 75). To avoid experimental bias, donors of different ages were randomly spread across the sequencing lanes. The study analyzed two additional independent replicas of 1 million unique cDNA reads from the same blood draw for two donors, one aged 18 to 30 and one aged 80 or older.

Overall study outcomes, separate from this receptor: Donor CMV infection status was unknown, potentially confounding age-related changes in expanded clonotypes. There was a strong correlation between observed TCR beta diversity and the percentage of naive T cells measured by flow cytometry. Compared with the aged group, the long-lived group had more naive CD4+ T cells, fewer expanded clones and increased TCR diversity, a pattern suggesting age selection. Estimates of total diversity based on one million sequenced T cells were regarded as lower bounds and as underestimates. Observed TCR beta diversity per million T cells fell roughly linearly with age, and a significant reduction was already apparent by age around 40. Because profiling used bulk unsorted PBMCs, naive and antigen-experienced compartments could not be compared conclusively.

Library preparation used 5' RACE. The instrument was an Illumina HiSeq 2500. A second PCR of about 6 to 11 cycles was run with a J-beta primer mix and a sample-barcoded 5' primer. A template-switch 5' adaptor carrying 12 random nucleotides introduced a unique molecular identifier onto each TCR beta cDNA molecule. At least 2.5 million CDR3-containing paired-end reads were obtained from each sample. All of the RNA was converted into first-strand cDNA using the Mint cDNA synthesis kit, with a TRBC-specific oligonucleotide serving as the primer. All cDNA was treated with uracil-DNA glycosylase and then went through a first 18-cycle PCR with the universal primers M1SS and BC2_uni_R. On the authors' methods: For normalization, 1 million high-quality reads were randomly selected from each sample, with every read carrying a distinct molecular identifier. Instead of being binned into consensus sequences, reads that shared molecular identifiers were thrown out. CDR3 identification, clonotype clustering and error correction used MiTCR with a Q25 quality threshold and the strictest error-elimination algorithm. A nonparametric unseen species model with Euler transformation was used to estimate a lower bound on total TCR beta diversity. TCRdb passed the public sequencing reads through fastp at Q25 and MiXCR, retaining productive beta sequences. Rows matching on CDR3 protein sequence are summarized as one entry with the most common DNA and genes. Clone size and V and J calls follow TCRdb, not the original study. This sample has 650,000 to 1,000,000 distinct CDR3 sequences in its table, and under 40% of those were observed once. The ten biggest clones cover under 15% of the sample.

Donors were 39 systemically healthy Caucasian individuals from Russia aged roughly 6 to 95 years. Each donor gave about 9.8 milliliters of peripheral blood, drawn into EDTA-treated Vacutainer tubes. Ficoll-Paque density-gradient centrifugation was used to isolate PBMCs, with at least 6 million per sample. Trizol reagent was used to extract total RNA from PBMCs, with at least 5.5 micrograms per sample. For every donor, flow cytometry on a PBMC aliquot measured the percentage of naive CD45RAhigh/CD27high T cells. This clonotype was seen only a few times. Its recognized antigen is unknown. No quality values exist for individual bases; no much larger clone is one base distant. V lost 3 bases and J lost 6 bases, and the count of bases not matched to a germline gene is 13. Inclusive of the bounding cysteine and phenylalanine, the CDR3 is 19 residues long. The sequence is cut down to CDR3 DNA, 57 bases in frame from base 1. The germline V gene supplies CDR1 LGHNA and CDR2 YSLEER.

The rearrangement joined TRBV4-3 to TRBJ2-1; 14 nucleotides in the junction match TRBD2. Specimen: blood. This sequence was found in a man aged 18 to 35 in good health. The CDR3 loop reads CASSQGLAGDRDLINEQFF. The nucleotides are TGCGCCAGCAGCCAGGGACTAGCGGGGGACCGAGACCTAATCAATGAGCAGTTCTTC.